This T cell receptor (beta chain) derives from a study of Graves' ophthalmopathy and Graves' hyperthyroidism. Clinicians made diagnoses from clinical symptoms, serum thyroxine, TRAb, thyroid ultrasound and orbital computed tomography. From RNA, the CDR3 regions of TCR beta chains were amplified and sequenced. Investigators did first-round RT-PCR with HTBI primers, then second-round multiplex PCR. TCRdb called the multiplex PCR reads again in MiXCR, with one record for every CDR3 protein. The sample holds over 500,000 distinct CDR3 sequences; 22% are singletons and the top ten take approximately 6.9%. CDR3 length: 13 residues. V dropped 6 bases and J dropped 7 bases, with 13 bases sitting between them.

Sample: peripheral blood. This TCR came from a woman between 18 and 29 years old with stable Graves' hyperthyroidism. Some clones in this sample may be carry-over from other donors' samples. The chain couples TRBV12-3 or TRBV12-4 to TRBJ1-5, with TRBD1 as a possible D gene (5 bases). CDR3: CASSAGAGQPQHF. In DNA form, the CDR3 reads TGTGCCAGCAGCGCTGGGGCCGGCCAGCCCCAGCATTTT.